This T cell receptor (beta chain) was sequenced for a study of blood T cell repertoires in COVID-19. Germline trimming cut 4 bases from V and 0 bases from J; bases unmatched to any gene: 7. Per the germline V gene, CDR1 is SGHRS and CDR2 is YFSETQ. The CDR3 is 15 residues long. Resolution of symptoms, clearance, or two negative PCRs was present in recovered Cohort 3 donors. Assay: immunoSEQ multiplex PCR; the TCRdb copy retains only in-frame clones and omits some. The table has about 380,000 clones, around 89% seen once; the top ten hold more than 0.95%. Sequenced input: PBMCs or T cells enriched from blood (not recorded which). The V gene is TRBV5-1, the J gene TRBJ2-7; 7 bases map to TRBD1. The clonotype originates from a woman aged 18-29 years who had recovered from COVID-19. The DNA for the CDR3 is TGCGCCAGCAGCCCTGGAGCAGGGGGCTCCTACGAGCAGTACTTC. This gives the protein CASSPGAGGSYEQYF.